Below are 18 T cell receptor beta chains sequenced from a single sample in a study of beta chain features in type 1 diabetes. General study results and limits: Shorter TCRB CDR3s, moderately but significantly so, were found in Type 1 diabetes patients in all four CD4+ subsets.

These receptors' antigens are unknown. What was sequenced were expressed TCRB transcripts, since all of the isolated RNA had been reverse transcribed. The protocol was immunoSEQ multiplex PCR, while the TCRdb copy is restricted to in-frame clones and leaves out a portion. The data show about 660,000 clones, with around 15% seen just once and 0.035% to 0.045% held by the top ten. The sample comprised naive CD4+ T cells from blood. These receptors originate from a man in his late teens or twenties with type 1 diabetes.

The sample holds a few counts of this clone. V is TRBV29-1 and J is TRBJ2-3; no clear D gene. Trimming removed 1 base at V and 1 base at J, with 6 bases between. The CDR3 contains 13 residues. From germline, CDR1 is SQVTM and CDR2 ANQGSEA. The CDR3 sequence: CSVEAQGTDTQYF. Here the CDR3 DNA reads TGCAGCGTTGAAGCCCAAGGCACAGATACGCAGTATTTT.

J is TRBJ2-7 and V is TRBV27; D is possibly TRBD2 (5 bases). The CDR3 has 15 residues. V lost 7 bases, J lost 2 bases, and 18 bases lay in between. Germline CDR1 reads MNHEY; CDR2 reads SMNVEV (reference sequence). The DNA for the CDR3 is TGTGCCAGCACTTCCTACCGGGATCGAACCTACGAGCAGTACTTC. Translated: CASTSYRDRTYEQYF.

This clone was seen more than once but under ten times. This chain joins TRBV5-4 and TRBJ2-6; D is unclear. Trimming removed 0 bases at V and 1 base at J, with 5 bases between. The CDR3 totals 15 residues. Per the germline V gene, CDR1 is SGHNT and CDR2 is YYREEE (reference sequence). In DNA form, the CDR3 reads TGTGCCAGCAGCTTGGAGGTTTCTGGGGCCAACGTCCTGACTTTC. Residues: CASSLEVSGANVLTF. The full variable domain, its missing parts supplied by reference TRBV5-4 and TRBJ2-6, is ETGVTQSPTHLIKTRGQQVTLRCSSQSGHNTVSWYQQALGQGPQFIFQYYREEENGRGNFPPRFSGLQFPNYSSELNVNALELDDSALYLCASSLEVSGANVLTFGAGSRLTVL.

The genes are TRBV5-1 and TRBJ2-1; 7 bases line up with TRBD2. Unmatched junction bases numbered 9, after V lost 0 bases and J lost 0 bases. CDR1 and CDR2 (germline): SGHRS, YFSETQ. The CDR3 covers 18 residues. CDR3 DNA sequence: TGCGCCAGCAGCTTGGCTAGCGGATCTCAGAGCTCCTACAATGAGCAGTTCTTC. This translates into CASSLASGSQSSYNEQFF.

This clone was counted between two and nine times. The sample has other DNA sequences that encode this CDR3 too. V is TRBV29-1 and J is TRBJ1-1; tentative D call: TRBD1 (6 bases). The germline V and J ends were trimmed by 7 bases and 1 base, with 10 bases remaining between them. The CDR3 runs to 12 residues. Germline CDR1 and CDR2: SQVTM and ANQGSEA. The CDR3 spells CSAGTSNTEAFF. The CDR3 coding sequence is TGCAGCGCCGGGACATCGAACACTGAAGCTTTCTTT.

Only a few counts were recorded for this clone. The rearrangement uses TRBV10-3 and TRBJ1-1; D is unresolved. Trimming took 8 bases from V and 2 from J, leaving 12 bases between them. CDR3 length: 13 residues. Germline CDR1 and CDR2: ENHRY and SYGVKD. The CDR3 DNA reads as TGTGCCATCGGAGCCATGCGAAACACTGAAGCTTTCTTT. Translating gives CAIGAMRNTEAFF.

The CDR3 reads CASSPRASYEQYF. DNA for the CDR3: TGCGCCAGCAGCCCCAGGGCATCCTACGAGCAGTACTTC. The V and J genes are TRBV5-1 and TRBJ2-7, with D tentatively TRBD1 (5 bases). The V end was cut by 4 bases, the J end by 1 base, with 9 bases between. The CDR3 sequence is 13 residues long. CDR1 SGHRS and CDR2 YFSETQ come from the germline V gene.

This clone was seen a few times. The CDR3 DNA follows: TGTGCCAGCAGTGGACTAGCGGGAGGAGGCTACGAGCAGTACTTC. Amino acid sequence: CASSGLAGGGYEQYF. The rearrangement joins TRBV28 to TRBJ2-7; TRBD2 matches 14 bases. With V trimmed by 5 bases and J by 3 bases, 3 bases remained unmatched. Germline lookup yields CDR1 MDHEN and CDR2 SYDVKM. The CDR3 is 15 amino acids.

This clone was counted only a few times. The V gene is TRBV10-2, the J gene TRBJ2-5; 9 bases fit TRBD1. J was trimmed by 0 bases and V by 6 bases; bases with no gene match: 2. The CDR3 spans 14 residues. Per the germline V gene, CDR1 is WSHSY and CDR2 is SAAADI. The CDR3 is CASRRDRDQETQYF. The CDR3 coding sequence is TGCGCCAGCAGACGGGACAGGGACCAAGAGACCCAGTACTTC.

CDR3 nucleotide sequence: TGTGCCAGCAGCCATACTAGCGTGGAGACCCAGTACTTC. Encoded protein: CASSHTSVETQYF. The rearrangement uses TRBV25-1 and TRBJ2-5, with 7 bases that match TRBD2. Germline trimming cut 6 bases from V and 5 bases from J; bases unmatched to any gene: 6. The CDR3 loop spans 13 amino acids. Germline V CDR1 and CDR2: MGHDK, SYGVNS.

This clone was recorded a few times. The genes are TRBV5-1 and TRBJ1-4; D may be TRBD1 (5 bases). V was cut by 4 bases and J by 7 bases, with 23 bases left in between. CDR3 size: 17 residues. Germline values: CDR1 SGHRS, CDR2 YFSETQ. CDR3 amino acids: CASSPGPSSGSSEKLFF. In nucleotides, the CDR3 is TGCGCCAGCAGCCCGGGACCATCCTCAGGATCCAGTGAAAAACTGTTTTTT.

The chain combines TRBV27 with TRBJ2-7; D is perhaps TRBD2 (5 bases). V dropped 6 bases and J dropped 5 bases, with 17 bases sitting between them. This CDR3 comprises 14 residues. Germline CDR1 reads MNHEY; CDR2 reads SMNVEV (reference sequence). The CDR3 DNA reads as TGTGCCAGCAGGAGGGCGAGCCCAGGCCACGAGCAGTACTTC. Amino acid sequence: CASRRASPGHEQYF.

The gene calls are TRBV29-1 and TRBJ2-7; D is unclear. Germline V gene sequence: CDR1 SQVTM, CDR2 ANQGSEA. This CDR3 region has 15 residues. V lost 1 base and J 7 bases, leaving 20 bases between the germline ends. CDR3 bases: TGCAGCGTTGAAGCGGCGATAGGGTCCCCTGGGGAGCAGTACTTC. This encodes CSVEAAIGSPGEQYF.

In its sample, this clone was seen a few times. This chain uses TRBV30 with TRBJ2-7; D may be TRBD2 (5 bases). Germline V gives CDR1 GTSNPN, CDR2 SVGIG (reference sequence). This CDR3 has 14 amino acids. V was cut by 4 bases and J by 0 bases, with 13 bases left in between. CDR3 amino acids: CAWTPREYSYEQYF. The CDR3 bases are TGTGCCTGGACTCCAAGGGAGTACTCCTACGAGCAGTACTTC.

In this sample, this clone turned up a few times. The chain has TRBV30 and TRBJ2-3, with D possibly called TRBD1 or TRBD2 (6 bases each). V dropped 2 bases and J dropped 0 bases, with 15 bases sitting between them. The CDR3 contains 16 residues. In germline, CDR1 is GTSNPN, CDR2 SVGIG (reference sequence). CDR3: CAWSPDRGTSTDTQYF. DNA for the CDR3: TGTGCCTGGAGTCCCGATAGGGGGACTAGCACAGATACGCAGTATTTT.

J is TRBJ2-1 and V is TRBV9; 8 positions agree with TRBD2. The CDR3 extends over 15 amino acids. The junction had 9 bases not matched to a gene; V was cut back by 5 bases and J by 5 bases. Germline assignment: CDR1 SGDLS and CDR2 YYNGEE. Here the CDR3 DNA reads TGTGCCAGCAGTAGAGCGGGAGCCAGGAACAATGAGCAGTTCTTC. Encoded protein: CASSRAGARNNEQFF.

The chain has TRBV7-2 and TRBJ2-5; D might be TRBD2 (5 bases). Between the trimmed V and J ends, which lost 1 base and 3 bases, there was a span of 6 bases. Per germline, CDR1 SGHTA and CDR2 FQGNSA. The CDR3 covers 13 residues. The CDR3 DNA is TGTGCCAGCAGCTTAGTGCGGGAAGAGACCCAGTACTTC. As protein: CASSLVREETQYF.

This clone turned up a few times. This chain connects TRBV29-1 to TRBJ1-3; D is uncertain. Between the trimmed V and J ends, which lost 2 bases and 2 bases, there was a span of 13 bases. The V gene's germline CDR1 is SQVTM and CDR2 ANQGSEA. CDR3 length: 15 amino acids. CDR3 loop: CSVEYGMVAGNTIYF. The CDR3 DNA reads as TGCAGCGTTGAATACGGGATGGTTGCTGGAAACACCATATATTTT.